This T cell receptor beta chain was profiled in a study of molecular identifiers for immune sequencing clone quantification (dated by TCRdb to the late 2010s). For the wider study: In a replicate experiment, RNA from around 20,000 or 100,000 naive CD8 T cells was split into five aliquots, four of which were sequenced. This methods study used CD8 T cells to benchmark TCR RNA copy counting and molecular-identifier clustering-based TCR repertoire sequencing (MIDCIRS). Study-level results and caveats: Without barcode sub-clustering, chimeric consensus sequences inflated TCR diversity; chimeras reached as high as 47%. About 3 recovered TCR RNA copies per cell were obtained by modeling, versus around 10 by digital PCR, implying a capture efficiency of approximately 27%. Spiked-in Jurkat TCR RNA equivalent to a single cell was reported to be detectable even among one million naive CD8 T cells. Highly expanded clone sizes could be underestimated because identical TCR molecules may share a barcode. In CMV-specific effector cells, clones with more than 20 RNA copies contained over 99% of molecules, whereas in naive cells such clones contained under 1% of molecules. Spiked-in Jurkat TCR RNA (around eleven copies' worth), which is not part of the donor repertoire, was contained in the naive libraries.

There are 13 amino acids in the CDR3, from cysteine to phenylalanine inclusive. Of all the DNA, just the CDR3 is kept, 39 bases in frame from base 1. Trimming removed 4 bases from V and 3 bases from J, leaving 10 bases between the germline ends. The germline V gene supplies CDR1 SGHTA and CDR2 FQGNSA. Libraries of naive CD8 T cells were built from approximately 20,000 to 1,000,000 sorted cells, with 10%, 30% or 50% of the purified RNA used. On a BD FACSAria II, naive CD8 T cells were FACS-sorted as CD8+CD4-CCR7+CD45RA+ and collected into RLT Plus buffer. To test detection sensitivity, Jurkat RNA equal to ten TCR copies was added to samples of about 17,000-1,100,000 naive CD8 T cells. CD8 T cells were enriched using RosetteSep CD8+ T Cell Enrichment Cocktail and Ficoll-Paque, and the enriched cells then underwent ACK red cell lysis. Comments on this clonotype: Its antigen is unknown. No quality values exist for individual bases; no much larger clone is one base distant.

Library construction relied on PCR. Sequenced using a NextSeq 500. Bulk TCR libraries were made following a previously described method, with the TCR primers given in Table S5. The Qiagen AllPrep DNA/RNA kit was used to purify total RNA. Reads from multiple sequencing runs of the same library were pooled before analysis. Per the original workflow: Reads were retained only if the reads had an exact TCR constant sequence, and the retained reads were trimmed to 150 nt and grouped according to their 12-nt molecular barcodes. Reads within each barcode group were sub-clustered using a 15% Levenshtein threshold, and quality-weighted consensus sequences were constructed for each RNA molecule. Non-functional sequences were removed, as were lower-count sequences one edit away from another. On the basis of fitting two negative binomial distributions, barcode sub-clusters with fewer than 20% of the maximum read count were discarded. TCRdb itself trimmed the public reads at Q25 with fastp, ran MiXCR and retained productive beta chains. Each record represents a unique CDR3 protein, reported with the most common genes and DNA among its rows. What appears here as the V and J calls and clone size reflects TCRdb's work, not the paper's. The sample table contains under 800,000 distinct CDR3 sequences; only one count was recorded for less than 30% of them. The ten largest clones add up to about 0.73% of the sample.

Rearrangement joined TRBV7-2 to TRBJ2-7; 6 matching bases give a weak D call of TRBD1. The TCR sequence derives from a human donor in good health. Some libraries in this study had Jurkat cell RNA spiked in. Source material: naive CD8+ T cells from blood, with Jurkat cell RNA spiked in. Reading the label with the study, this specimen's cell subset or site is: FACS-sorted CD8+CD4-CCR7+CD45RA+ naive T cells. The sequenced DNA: TGTGCCAGCAGCTCACAGGGCTTCTACGAGCAGTACTTC. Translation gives CASSSQGFYEQYF.